Each of the 25 T cell receptor beta chains below was sequenced from the same sample in a study of cytomegalovirus exposure and HLA in healthy donors. The method was immunoSEQ multiplex PCR; TCRdb's version includes in-frame clones alone and lacks a portion of them. The table lists 220,000 or so clones, over 65% of them singletons, with around 5.5% in the top ten. Sequencing was done on a sample of PBMCs. The source of these receptors is a woman younger than 35 in good health and CMV-seronegative.

There are a few counts of this clone. V is TRBV4-1 and J is TRBJ2-2, with TRBD1 as a possible D gene (5 bases). Germline V gene lookup returns CDR1 MGHRA and CDR2 YSYEKL. The CDR3 spans 13 residues. V lost 0 bases, J lost 6 bases, and 5 bases lay in between. The CDR3 protein is CASSQDRAGELFF. In DNA, the CDR3 is TGCGCCAGCAGCCAAGACAGGGCCGGGGAGCTGTTTTTT.

In this sample, this clone turned up once. The gene calls are TRBV30 and TRBJ1-5; a possible D gene is TRBD1 (5 bases). This CDR3 contains 14 residues. CDR1 is GTSNPN, CDR2 SVGIG, per germline (reference sequence). The V gene lost 1 base and the J gene lost 0 bases, with 7 bases spanning the gap. CDR3 nucleotide sequence: TGTGCCTGGAGTGGGGGCAGTAGCAATCAGCCCCAGCATTTT. Translating gives CAWSGGSSNQPQHF.

V and J are TRBV27 and TRBJ1-2; maybe TRBD1 (5 bases). The CDR3 runs 13 residues. V gave up 7 bases and J gave up 8 bases, with 17 bases separating them. CDR1 is MNHEY, CDR2 SMNVEV, per germline (reference sequence). CDR3 bases: TGTGCCAGCAAAGAAACAGGACTGGTCGGCTACACCTTC. This encodes CASKETGLVGYTF.

The chain combines TRBV6-5 with TRBJ2-1; no firm D call. The germline V gene has CDR1 MNHEY and CDR2 SVGAGI. Trimming removed 4 bases from V and 9 bases from J, with 7 bases in between. This CDR3 has 11 amino acids. In DNA, the CDR3 is TGTGCCAGCAGTTCTAATCGTGAGCAGTTCTTC. Translated: CASSSNREQFF.

This chain connects TRBV4-1 to TRBJ2-1, with 13 bases aligning to TRBD2. The CDR3 has 18 amino acids. J gave up 9 bases and V 1 base, and 12 bases lay outside the gene matches. CDR1 and CDR2 from the germline V gene are MGHRA and YSYEKL. The CDR3 region has the DNA TGCGCCAGCAGCCAAGTCGCAACTAGCGGGAGGGCCGGAAGTGAGCAGTTCTTC. It encodes CASSQVATSGRAGSEQFF.

This chain uses TRBV27 with TRBJ2-3; TRBD1 agrees at 9 bases. Germline V gives CDR1 MNHEY, CDR2 SMNVEV (reference sequence). V gave up 5 bases and J gave up 4 bases; unmatched junction bases: 4. The CDR3 consists of 14 residues. CDR3 sequence (DNA): TGTGCCAGCAGTGCCCGACAGGGGGCAGATACGCAGTATTTT. Translation gives CASSARQGADTQYF.

This chain links TRBV19 with TRBJ2-2; the match to TRBD2 covers 8 bases. Germline V gene data show CDR1 as LNHDA and CDR2 as SQIVND (reference sequence). With 4 bases clipped from V and 6 bases from J, the junction kept 10 bases outside the gene matches. This CDR3 has 16 amino acids. DNA for the CDR3: TGTGCCAGTAGTACCGCAAGCGGGGGCGGGTCCGGGGAGCTGTTTTTT. Its translation: CASSTASGGGSGELFF.

The chain is built from TRBV5-1 and TRBJ2-5, with TRBD1 identical over 7 bases. The CDR3 has 14 amino acids. The junction had 8 bases not matched to a gene; V was cut back by 4 bases and J by 5 bases. The germline CDR1 and CDR2 sequences are SGHRS and YFSETQ. CDR3 sequence: CASSPRQGAETQYF. DNA for the CDR3: TGCGCCAGCAGCCCCCGACAGGGAGCTGAGACCCAGTACTTC.

The chain joins TRBV28 to TRBJ2-7, with TRBD2 matching 10 bases. The CDR3 spans 16 residues. In germline, CDR1 is MDHEN, CDR2 SYDVKM. Trimming at V came to 4 bases and at J to 2 bases, leaving 8 bases not matched to a gene. The CDR3 sequence is CASSSPASGSPYEQYF. CDR3 bases: TGTGCCAGCAGTTCCCCCGCTAGCGGGAGTCCCTACGAGCAGTACTTC.

The chain recombines TRBV5-4 with TRBJ2-1; 8 bases fit TRBD1. The CDR3 totals 16 residues. Trimming removed 5 bases from V and 7 bases from J; junction bases left unmatched: 14. Germline V gene sequence: CDR1 SGHNT, CDR2 YYREEE (reference sequence). DNA of the CDR3: TGTGCCAGCAGGGAGCCCGGACAGGGATTAGGAAATGAGCAGTTCTTC. Protein product: CASREPGQGLGNEQFF.

This clone was observed once. The chain carries TRBV30 and TRBJ2-7; 7 bases are shared with TRBD2. Losses at the gene ends were 4 bases for V and 0 bases for J; bases not matched to a gene: 9. Germline V gene data show CDR1 as GTSNPN and CDR2 as SVGIG (reference sequence). This CDR3 comprises 15 residues. The CDR3 DNA follows: TGTGCCTGGAACCCCTACGGGAGGAGCTCCTACGAGCAGTACTTC. This gives the protein CAWNPYGRSSYEQYF.

Only one count was recorded for this clone. The chain has TRBV2 and TRBJ1-1; 7 nucleotides match TRBD1. The V and J ends lost 5 bases and 1 base, in that order; junction bases with no gene match: 4. In germline, CDR1 is SNHLY, CDR2 FYNNEI. The CDR3 loop spans 14 amino acids. The CDR3 DNA is TGTGCCAGCAGTCCCAGGACAGGGAACACTGAAGCTTTCTTT. Protein sequence: CASSPRTGNTEAFF.

The chain has TRBV5-6 and TRBJ2-5; possibly TRBD1 for D (5 bases). The CDR3 is made up of 15 amino acids. Trimming removed 2 bases from V and 0 bases from J, with 11 bases in between. Germline CDR1 is SGHDT and CDR2 is YYEEEE. The CDR3, as DNA: TGTGCCAGCAGCTTTGGGGCCAGGTACCAAGAGACCCAGTACTTC. Translation gives CASSFGARYQETQYF.

The V gene is TRBV29-1, the J gene TRBJ2-5; D unresolved. V gave up 7 bases and J gave up 2 bases, with 11 bases separating them. Germline CDR1 reads SQVTM; CDR2 reads ANQGSEA. The CDR3 is 12 amino acids. The CDR3 region has the DNA TGCAGCGCTCAGACACAGCAAGAGACCCAGTACTTC. The encoded protein is CSAQTQQETQYF.

The CDR3 region is CASSIGGLIYGYTF. The CDR3 bases are TGTGCCAGTAGTATTGGGGGCCTCATCTATGGCTACACCTTC. This sequence joins TRBV19 and TRBJ1-2, with a possible D match to TRBD1 (6 bases). This CDR3 has 14 residues. Trimming left V 3 bases short and J 4 bases short, with 12 bases between. Germline V gene lookup returns CDR1 LNHDA and CDR2 SQIVND (reference sequence). Drawing the rest from reference TRBV19 and TRBJ1-2, the complete variable domain is DGGITQSPKYLFRKEGQNVTLSCEQNLNHDAMYWYRQDPGQGLRLIYYSQIVNDFQKGDIAEGYSVSREKKESFPLTVTSAQKNPTAFYLCASSIGGLIYGYTFGSGTRLTVV.

V gene TRBV29-1 combines with J gene TRBJ1-1; no definite D call. V shed 3 bases and J shed 11 bases, with 10 bases lying between them. The CDR3 spans 10 residues. Germline loops: CDR1 SQVTM, CDR2 ANQGSEA. The CDR3, as DNA: TGCAGCGTTGATGGCCCTCAGGCTTTCTTT. It specifies CSVDGPQAFF.

The V call is TRBV28, the J call TRBJ2-3; D call uncertain. Trimming removed 5 bases at V and 3 bases at J, with 12 bases between. The germline V gene has CDR1 MDHEN and CDR2 SYDVKM. The CDR3 totals 14 residues. The CDR3 coding sequence is TGTGCCAGCAGTGCCTCCCTGACGACAGATACGCAGTATTTT. It specifies CASSASLTTDTQYF. Based on the CDR3 plus reference TRBV28 and TRBJ2-3, the full variable domain is DVKVTQSSRYLVKRTGEKVFLECVQDMDHENMFWYRQDPGLGLRLIYFSYDVKMKEKGDIPEGYSVSREKKERFSLILESASTNQTSMYLCASSASLTTDTQYFGPGTRLTVL.

The V call is TRBV2, the J call TRBJ2-3; D possibly corresponds to TRBD1 (5 bases). CDR3 length equals 13 residues. V was cut by 3 bases and J by 5 bases, with 9 bases left in between. Germline V gene data show CDR1 as SNHLY and CDR2 as FYNNEI. The CDR3 reads CASSDIGVDTQYF. In nucleotides, the CDR3 is TGTGCCAGCAGTGATATAGGGGTAGATACGCAGTATTTT.

The gene calls are TRBV18 and TRBJ1-1; weak D call: TRBD1 (5 bases). The CDR3 contains 14 residues. V gave up 4 bases and J gave up 5 bases, with 14 bases separating them. The germline V gene encodes CDR1 KGHSH and CDR2 LQKENI. This CDR3 reads CASSLRGGGTEAFF. The CDR3, as DNA: TGTGCCAGCTCACTCCGCGGGGGGGGTACTGAAGCTTTCTTT.

V and J are TRBV5-6 and TRBJ1-6; unclear D gene. CDR1 and CDR2 (germline): SGHDT, YYEEEE. Trimming pared 2 bases from V and 13 bases from J, leaving 16 bases between. This CDR3 has 14 residues. In DNA form, the CDR3 reads TGTGCCAGCAGCTTCGGCTTCGGCCAGAATCCCCTCCACTTT. This codes for CASSFGFGQNPLHF.

The chain joins TRBV28 to TRBJ2-1; 9 nucleotides agree with TRBD1. Germline assignment: CDR1 MDHEN and CDR2 SYDVKM. V lost 5 bases to trimming and J lost 8 bases; unmatched junction nucleotides: 13. This CDR3 contains 16 residues. CDR3 region: CASSAAGTGSFDEQFF. CDR3 DNA: TGTGCCAGCAGTGCCGCCGGGACAGGGAGTTTCGATGAGCAGTTCTTC.

This chain uses TRBV27 with TRBJ2-1; D uncertain. Germline V CDR1 and CDR2: MNHEY, SMNVEV (reference sequence). The CDR3 contains 14 residues. Trimming stripped 5 bases from V and 7 bases from J, with 15 bases between. CDR3 DNA: TGTGCCAGCAGTCGATCACGGGCCGCAAATGAGCAGTTCTTC. Its translation: CASSRSRAANEQFF.

J is TRBJ2-2 and V is TRBV29-1; 10 bases align to TRBD1. Unmatched junction bases numbered 13, after V lost 6 bases and J lost 6 bases. The CDR3 has 16 amino acids. Looked up from germline, CDR1 is SQVTM and CDR2 is ANQGSEA. The CDR3 DNA is TGCAGCGTGGGAGGGGGGACAGGGGTGGTGGCCGGGGAGCTGTTTTTT. It encodes CSVGGGTGVVAGELFF.

The rearrangement links TRBV30 to TRBJ1-1, with D unresolved. Trimming cost V 2 bases and J 0 bases, with 13 bases left between them. This CDR3 comprises 15 residues. Germline V gene data show CDR1 as GTSNPN and CDR2 as SVGIG (reference sequence). The chain's CDR3 is CAWSTGNGLNTEAFF. The CDR3, as DNA: TGTGCCTGGAGTACGGGGAATGGGTTGAACACTGAAGCTTTCTTT.

The gene calls are TRBV28 and TRBJ1-5; the match to TRBD1 covers 7 bases. Germline V gene sequence: CDR1 MDHEN, CDR2 SYDVKM. The V and J ends lost 6 bases and 7 bases, in that order; junction bases with no gene match: 15. The length of the CDR3 is 16 residues. As DNA, the CDR3 is TGTGCCAGCAGGACTTTCGAGGTCGACAGGGTGCAGCCCCAGCATTTT. Its translation is CASRTFEVDRVQPQHF.